This T cell receptor (beta chain) was observed in a study of T cell responses to AZD1222 COVID-19 vaccine. Study findings and constraints: When two AZD1222 doses had been given, Spike-specific TCR breadth and depth rose.

This CDR3 comprises 15 residues. V gave up 6 bases and J gave up 3 bases; unmatched junction bases: 6. Germline CDR1 is LNHDA and CDR2 is SQIVND (reference sequence). About this clone: Its matching antigen is unknown.

Assay: immunoSEQ multiplex PCR; the TCRdb copy retains only in-frame clones and omits some. The sample holds about 66,000 clones, about 80% seen once. This clonotype was sampled from an adult who received the AZD1222 COVID-19 vaccine. The sample was peripheral blood, taken 28 days after the second AZD1222 dose. V and J are TRBV19 and TRBJ2-3; 10 nucleotides match TRBD2. DNA for the CDR3: TGTGCCAGTAGCCCCCCGGGACTAGCGACAGATACGCAGTATTTT. It yields the protein CASSPPGLATDTQYF.